Here is one TCR beta chain with its context. Its antigen target is currently unknown. No quality values exist for individual bases; no much larger clone is one base distant. The protocol used for the library was the immunoSEQ multiplex PCR assay. A mixture of 60 forward primers for TCR Vbeta segments and 13 reverse primers for TCR Jbeta segments was used in the multiplex PCR. The CDR3 region of rearranged TCR beta genes was amplified from genomic DNA by a multiplex PCR assay. The amplified TCR beta libraries were sequenced on the Illumina HiSeq System as 87-base-pair reads. Per the source publication's procedure: A later analysis tallied around 80 million unique TCR beta chains across the 600 to 700 repertoires, and approximately 12 million of those chains were shared by two or more donors. To remove PCR and sequencing errors, raw reads were error-corrected and collapsed into unique sequences using a nearest-neighbor algorithm that merged closely related sequences. CDR3 sequences were aligned to IMGT reference sequences to assign V, D and J gene segments. For a sequence to be retained, a match of at least six nucleotides to both a V gene segment and a J gene segment was required. A rearrangement counted as productive if the CDR3 had no stop codons and remained in frame with V and J, and every other rearrangement counted as non-productive. Following IMGT convention, CDR3 was defined as the stretch from the second conserved V-encoded cysteine to the conserved J-encoded phenylalanine. In an earlier analysis of roughly 580 of the donors, sequences lacking an unambiguous match to a single V gene segment were excluded. In an earlier analysis of some 590 of the donors, a V segment was called functional when productive rearrangements were above 56.7%, and segregating when the standard deviation between donors exceeded 5%. A statistical classification framework was built for diagnosing cytomegalovirus status from the catalog of TCR beta chain sequences. A later analysis assigned V and J genes by comparing TCR nucleotide sequences with IMGT/GENE-DB human TR gene sequences. In a later analysis, CDR3 sequences and most-parsimonious VDJ recombination scenarios were assigned using the TCRdist pipeline. In a later analysis, each TCR beta chain was defined by its CDR3 amino acid sequence together with its V-gene family, and reads lacking a unique V-gene family were excluded. To address suspected cross-contamination and a sequencing artifact, a later analysis removed a few hundred highly shared, low-generation-probability nucleotide sequences. In a later analysis, a clonal expansion index was calculated for each public chain from normalized within-repertoire ranks of inferred template counts. A later analysis computed generation probabilities with a VDJ recombination model fitted to out-of-frame rearrangements, and checked the results against IGoR. A later analysis scored TCR-TCR, TCR-HLA and TCR-CMV co-occurrence with hypergeometric tests, applying a repertoire-size bias correction to TCR pairs. False discovery rates were estimated in a later analysis by permuting HLA or CMV assignments 20 times. A later analysis grouped co-occurring TCRs with DBSCAN, adding TCRdist sequence similarity when clustering within HLA-allele-positive subsets. For co-occurrence clustering, repertoires with fewer than 30,000 or more than 120,000 public chains were excluded, along with a handful of repertoires with anomalous nucleotide sharing. This immuneACCESS table, as held by TCRdb, lists in-frame sequences with V and J called but not all clones. Of the missing ones, under half trace to an unresolved V gene in checked studies; the others have no known cause. V, J and clone size are taken as reported in that table, and D and trimming were inferred from the DNA itself. Within this sample are 100,000 to 120,000 clones, with around 70% of them counted one time only. Of the sample, around 1.3% is held by the ten largest clones.

The sample belongs to a study of cytomegalovirus exposure and HLA in healthy donors (dated by TCRdb to about 2017). As for the study more broadly: An earlier analysis of several hundred of the donors reported 250 to 300 Gb of sequence data and some 120 million unique TCR beta sequences from about 179 million T cells. Every repertoire in the discovery cohort had been generated on one and the same sequencing platform. HLA typing covered class I and class II loci at four-digit resolution. A later analysis re-analyzed previously published TCR beta repertoires from 666 donors and added high-resolution HLA genotyping to study TCR occurrence patterns. The study used immunosequencing to profile the T cell repertoires of approximately 630 subjects and linked those repertoires to cytomegalovirus serostatus. A later genetic analysis used genome-wide SNP genotypes for about three fifths of the 666 donors, treating that subset as a discovery cohort. The study aimed to test whether cataloging public T cell receptors could reveal signatures of past pathogen exposure. About five DR-DQ haplotypes were treated as single units for association and clustering because of strong linkage in the cohort. The genetic ancestry cluster associated with self-reported Caucasian donors included about four fifths of the approximately 400 genotyped donors. An earlier analysis of approximately 630 of the donors applied high-throughput TCR beta sequencing to assess whether each TCR beta V gene segment acted as functional or pseudogenic. Besides the first cohort of 666 subjects, a separate validation cohort made up of 120 or so different subjects was used. Typing coverage differed by locus: A, B, C, DRB1 and DQB1 were typed in about 620-630 donors, DQA1 in roughly 500, DPA1 in 600 to 610, and DPB1 in 400 to 490. About 300 gigabases of sequencing data and 70 million to 100 million unique TCR sequences were included in an early release covering roughly 700 HLA-typed donors. On average, 235,054 unique TCR beta nucleotide sequences were sequenced per donor among 398 genotyped donors of the cohort, with approximately 18% of those sequences being non-productive. The later analysis used no new phenotypic data to find candidate immune exposures, relying instead on TCR beta sequences and their occurrence across donors. To predict cytomegalovirus infection status, the study brought together high-throughput TCR immunosequencing, statistical association of individual TCRs with disease status, and machine learning. Alongside the repertoire data, information on donor age, sex, ethnicity and CMV serostatus was compiled. Summary of the overall study and its limitations: The sequencing pipeline was judged likely to have produced a cluster of highly shared sequence variants as a technical artifact. For the cohort, immune exposure information was limited to CMV serostatus. V-gene and J-gene trimming of TCR beta chains was associated with a missense DCLRE1C variant in a later genetic analysis, and the association was replicated in an independent cohort. In a later analysis, HLA-associated TCR beta chains showed more clonal expansion and lower generation probabilities than non-associated chains that were equally common. A later analysis reported that several top co-occurrence clusters appeared linked to parvovirus B19, influenza, CMV and Epstein-Barr virus. The study listed 150 to 200 TCR beta chains as associated with cytomegalovirus. Most TCR sequences were seen in very few donors, while some public TCRs were found in many individuals. In an earlier analysis of some 640 of the donors, most TCR beta V segments were observed in productive rearrangements about 87% or about 30% of the time, broadly matching IMGT annotations. In vitro tests confirmed that a few of the cytomegalovirus-associated TCR beta chains recognize cytomegalovirus antigens. The classifier was reported to diagnose cytomegalovirus status with high specificity and sensitivity in both the original and validation cohorts. A further reported finding was that TCR beta sequences accurately predicted the HLA-A and HLA-B alleles for most subjects in the first cohort. The presence/absence analyses assumed that sequencing depth was roughly uniform across donors, and that assumption may not be true. The earlier analysis of about 600 of the donors excluded approximately 17 rarely observed V segments, including chromosome 9 orphons, because counts were too low. This cohort had only TCR beta chains sequenced, and the lack of alpha or paired-chain data limited which features could be detected. In a later analysis, TCR association rates were found to vary across HLA loci, with the most associated TCRs seen for DRB1 alleles and the fewest for HLA-C alleles. Specific HLA alleles were associated with 16,951 TCR beta sequences at a false discovery rate of 0.05 in a later analysis. Linkage disequilibrium might explain the correlated functional status among segregating V segments, but an unknown experimental factor could not be excluded. Compared with the roughly 710-donor mean, donors in an Asian-associated ancestry cluster had fewer N-insertions in productive TCRs, according to a later genetic analysis. In a later analysis, most CMV-associated TCR beta chains were found to appear HLA-restricted, with HLA associations seemingly driven largely by CMV exposure. Because some donors lacked HLA typing at each locus, the association tests relied only on the typed subset. Strong co-occurrence of HLA alleles, especially DR and DQ, made assigning TCR associations to individual alleles difficult. The authors suggested that the approach could potentially be extended to other disease states and immunological phenotypes. Some IMGT-functional V segments, including TRBV6-2 and TRBV6-3, could not be distinguished by the 87-base-pair reads and were therefore excluded.

From its cysteine to its phenylalanine, the CDR3 spans 15 amino acids. Only CDR3 DNA remains: 45 bases, in frame from the first base. V lost 0 bases and J lost 1 base; the stretch between them is 10 bases long. The CDR1 and CDR2 encoded by the germline V gene are SGHTS and YDEGEE. In total, 600 or so healthy bone marrow donors made up the cohort. Cohort members were all nominally healthy when sampled, although unrecorded immune exposures were likely present. The donor tested CMV seronegative and was one of the 352 seronegative cohort members. Each donor provided a peripheral blood sample, and peripheral blood mononuclear cells were used for TCR beta sequencing. The Qiagen DNeasy Blood Extraction Kit was used to extract genomic DNA from the blood cell samples.

The sequence is built from TRBV5-8 and TRBJ1-1; TRBD1 is a weak D gene call, 6 bases matching. The sequencing input was PBMCs. This TCR was sampled from a man in his forties in good health and CMV-seronegative. The base sequence is TGTGCCAGCAGCTTGGCCTACAGGGCGAACACTGAAGCTTTCTTT. Its coded protein is CASSLAYRANTEAFF.